These 27 T cell receptor beta chains were all obtained from the same sample, sequenced in a study of post-analysis software for immune sequencing data. These receptors have no known antigen. General observations from the study: Relative to controls, patients had about five TRBV segments at higher frequency, with TRBV5-6, TRBV5-1 and TRBV20-1 among these.

Incorporated into the TCR beta cDNA libraries were unique molecular identifiers, which served to reduce PCR and sequencing biases. From the PCR reads, TCRdb called clonotypes with MiXCR, one entry per CDR3 protein. The table includes about 810,000 distinct CDR3 sequences, roughly 50% detected once. The sample consisted of blood. These receptor sequences come from a girl between 10 and 17 years old with multiple sclerosis.

This clonotype occurred a few times. V is TRBV20-1 and J is TRBJ2-5; 14 positions match TRBD2. The CDR3 is made up of 16 amino acids. Per germline, CDR1 DFQATT and CDR2 SNEGSKA (reference sequence). V lost 0 bases, J lost 11 bases, and 11 bases stayed unmatched. CDR3 DNA sequence: TGCAGTGCTAGAGATCCCCGGACTAGCGGGAGGAGTGAGCAGTACTTC. It is translated as CSARDPRTSGRSEQYF.

The genes are TRBV5-1 and TRBJ2-7; 8 bases align to TRBD2. This CDR3 is 21 amino acids long. V lost 1 base, J lost 4 bases, and 25 bases stayed unmatched. CDR1 is SGHRS and CDR2 is YFSETQ in the germline V gene. The CDR3 is CASSLSTPTNVPRLAFYEQYF. In DNA form, the CDR3 reads TGCGCCAGCAGCTTGTCGACACCCACCAACGTTCCACGACTAGCGTTTTACGAGCAGTACTTC. Complete variable domain (other parts from reference TRBV5-1 and TRBJ2-7): KAGVTQTPRYLIKTRGQQVTLSCSPISGHRSVSWYQQTPGQGLQFLFEYFSETQRNKGNFPGRFSGRQFSNSRSEMNVSTLELGDSALYLCASSLSTPTNVPRLAFYEQYFGPGTRLTVT.

Here the CDR3 reads CASSQERQGVVEVSYEQYF. Here the CDR3 DNA reads TGCGCCAGCAGCCAAGAGCGACAGGGGGTTGTTGAGGTCTCCTACGAGCAGTACTTC. This chain connects TRBV4-1 to TRBJ2-7; TRBD1 agrees at 9 bases. The CDR3 length is 19 residues. Trimming removed 0 bases from V and 0 bases from J; junction bases left unmatched: 12. Germline assignment: CDR1 MGHRA and CDR2 YSYEKL.

The chain carries TRBV6-5 and TRBJ1-4; D is unclear. The V gene lost 0 bases and the J gene lost 0 bases, with 14 bases spanning the gap. The CDR3 loop spans 18 amino acids. Germline values: CDR1 MNHEY, CDR2 SVGAGI. CDR3 amino acids: CASSYSTGILATNEKLFF. The CDR3 bases are TGTGCCAGCAGTTACTCGACGGGAATCCTGGCAACTAATGAAAAACTGTTTTTT.

This clonotype was recorded once. The rearrangement links TRBV2 to TRBJ2-7, with 7 bases that match TRBD2. V dropped 4 bases and J dropped 3; count of bases not matched to a gene: 6. The CDR3 runs to 14 residues. Germline V CDR1 and CDR2: SNHLY, FYNNEI. CDR3 bases: TGTGCCAGCAGTGTGGGACTACTAGTCTACGAGCAGTACTTC. Translated: CASSVGLLVYEQYF.

This clonotype has more than one count but fewer than ten. The V call is TRBV20-1, the J call TRBJ2-3, with 10 bases lining up with TRBD2. The junction had 9 bases not matched to a gene; V was cut back by 0 bases and J by 3 bases. This CDR3 spans 17 amino acids. Per the germline V gene, CDR1 is DFQATT and CDR2 is SNEGSKA (reference sequence). The CDR3 DNA reads TGCAGTGCTAGAGATGGTCCAGCGGGAGGGCCGACAGATACGCAGTATTTT. It is translated as CSARDGPAGGPTDTQYF.

This clonotype was recorded a few times. The chain joins TRBV29-1 to TRBJ2-7; 9 bases fit TRBD1. With V trimmed by 1 base and J by 2 bases, 6 bases remained unmatched. Looked up from germline, CDR1 is SQVTM and CDR2 is ANQGSEA. The CDR3 totals 15 residues. CDR3 nucleotides: TGCAGCGTTGAAGGGATCGGGGACAGGGCCTACGAGCAGTACTTC. It specifies CSVEGIGDRAYEQYF.

The chain couples TRBV7-9 to TRBJ1-1; D unclear. Trimming pared 3 bases from V and 3 bases from J, leaving 11 bases between. CDR1 and CDR2 from the germline V gene are SEHNR and FQNEAQ (reference sequence). The CDR3 runs to 14 residues. The CDR3 coding sequence is TGTGCCAGCAGCTTTTCTCGGGGTTACACTGAAGCTTTCTTT. Encoded protein: CASSFSRGYTEAFF.

This clonotype was seen a few times. This chain links TRBV28 with TRBJ2-7; a possible D gene is TRBD1 (5 bases). The germline V gene has CDR1 MDHEN and CDR2 SYDVKM. This CDR3 is 16 amino acids long. With 2 bases removed from V and 4 bases from J, the gap between germline ends came to 18 bases. DNA for the CDR3: TGTGCCAGCAGTTTAGATAGGTGGGTCAGGGCATACGAGCAGTACTTC. Protein product: CASSLDRWVRAYEQYF.

This clonotype was seen more than once but under ten times. CDR3 residues: CSVERQGSDTEAFF. CDR3 sequence (DNA): TGCAGCGTTGAGAGACAGGGGTCAGACACTGAAGCTTTCTTT. V gene TRBV29-1 combines with J gene TRBJ1-1, with 8 positions matching TRBD1. The CDR3 has 14 amino acids. Germline V gene data show CDR1 as SQVTM and CDR2 as ANQGSEA. J gave up 3 bases and V 3 bases, and 6 bases lay outside the gene matches.

This clonotype has a handful of counts. The gene calls are TRBV20-1 and TRBJ1-2; D is unresolved. The CDR3 sequence is 12 residues long. The V gene lost 3 bases and the J gene lost 6 bases, with 11 bases spanning the gap. The germline V gene has CDR1 DFQATT and CDR2 SNEGSKA (reference sequence). CDR3 region: CSASWQLNGYTF. In DNA form, the CDR3 reads TGCAGTGCTAGCTGGCAGTTGAATGGCTACACCTTC.

The V call is TRBV7-9, the J call TRBJ2-1; 9 nucleotides agree with TRBD2. J gave up 7 bases and V 2 bases, and 6 bases lay outside the gene matches. This CDR3 region has 15 residues. Germline CDR1 and CDR2: SEHNR and FQNEAQ (reference sequence). CDR3 DNA: TGTGCCAGCAGCTTACCCGGGACTAGCTCTAATGAGCAGTTCTTC. Amino acids: CASSLPGTSSNEQFF.

This clonotype occurred a few times. CDR3 DNA sequence: TGTGCCAGCAGTTCTCTAGCAGGTGTCTACGAGCAGTACTTC. This codes for CASSSLAGVYEQYF. The V call is TRBV12-3 or TRBV12-4, the J call TRBJ2-7; the D gene is possibly TRBD2 (5 bases). The CDR3 extends over 14 amino acids. Trimming removed 4 bases from V and 3 bases from J, with 13 bases in between.

This clonotype appeared a few times. The chain links TRBV7-9 to TRBJ1-6; no definite D call. Per the germline V gene, CDR1 is SEHNR and CDR2 is FQNEAQ (reference sequence). The ends were cut back, 6 bases at V and 7 bases at J, with 7 bases in the middle. CDR3 size: 12 residues. The CDR3 spells CASSQENSPLHF. The CDR3 region has the DNA TGTGCCAGCAGTCAAGAGAATTCACCCCTCCACTTT.

The genes are TRBV7-3 and TRBJ2-6; D is possibly TRBD1 or TRBD2 (5 bases each). This CDR3 contains 18 residues. The V end was cut by 1 base, the J end by 0 bases, with 13 bases between. Germline loops: CDR1 SGHTA, CDR2 FQGTGA. For the CDR3, the DNA is TGTGCCAGCAGCTTAAACTTGGTCGGGACCTCTGGGGCCAACGTCCTGACTTTC. It codes for CASSLNLVGTSGANVLTF.

The chain links TRBV11-2 to TRBJ2-1; 8 bases are shared with TRBD1. Germline lookup yields CDR1 SGHAT and CDR2 FQNNGV. This CDR3 spans 15 amino acids. Trimming at V came to 2 bases and at J to 7 bases, leaving 7 bases not matched to a gene. This CDR3 reads CASSLFQGARNEQFF. The CDR3 coding sequence is TGTGCCAGCAGCTTATTTCAGGGGGCGCGTAATGAGCAGTTCTTC.

This chain connects TRBV9 to TRBJ2-1; TRBD2 matches 11 bases. Trimming cost V 3 bases and J 7 bases; bases outside gene matches: 9. CDR1 and CDR2 (germline): SGDLS, YYNGEE. The CDR3 contains 16 residues. The CDR3 loop is CASSARLAGRLNEQFF. The CDR3 DNA reads TGTGCCAGCAGCGCGAGACTAGCGGGGAGATTAAATGAGCAGTTCTTC.

The chain recombines TRBV7-9 with TRBJ2-7, with 8 bases that match TRBD2. Germline values: CDR1 SEHNR, CDR2 FQNEAQ (reference sequence). J was trimmed by 4 bases and V by 5 bases; bases with no gene match: 7. CDR3 length equals 14 residues. The CDR3 DNA sequence: TGTGCCAGCAGCCCGAGGAGCGGGAGTTACGAGCAGTACTTC. Amino acid sequence: CASSPRSGSYEQYF.

Only a few counts were recorded for this clonotype. The chain is built from TRBV29-1 and TRBJ1-2; D unclear. Germline V lookup: CDR1 SQVTM, CDR2 ANQGSEA. V was trimmed by 7 bases and J by 4 bases, leaving 10 bases between them. The CDR3 spans 11 residues. In DNA, the CDR3 is TGCAGCGCCGGGGATGCCTATGGCTACACCTTC. Translating it yields CSAGDAYGYTF. Combining the CDR3 with reference TRBV29-1 and TRBJ1-2 gives the whole variable domain SAVISQKPSRDICQRGTSLTIQCQVDSQVTMMFWYRQQPGQSLTLIATANQGSEATYESGFVIDKFPISRPNLTFSTLTVSNMSPEDSSIYLCSAGDAYGYTFGSGTRLTVV.

The chain is built from TRBV9 and TRBJ2-1, with 8 bases that match TRBD2. The trim removed 3 bases at V and 7 bases at J, leaving 6 bases unmatched. Germline loops: CDR1 SGDLS, CDR2 YYNGEE. This CDR3 comprises 14 residues. The CDR3 DNA reads as TGTGCCAGCAGCGCCAGCGGGAGAGAGAATGAGCAGTTCTTC. Its protein is CASSASGRENEQFF.

This clonotype has a handful of counts. The V gene is TRBV6-2 or TRBV6-3, the J gene TRBJ2-7, with D perhaps matching TRBD2 (5 bases). Germline V gene lookup returns CDR1 MNHEY and CDR2 SVGEGT. V was trimmed by 6 bases and J by 3 bases, leaving 15 bases between them. CDR3 size: 14 residues. CDR3 sequence reads: CASSLSANLYEQYF. In DNA form, the CDR3 reads TGTGCCAGCAGCCTTAGCGCCAACCTCTACGAGCAGTACTTC.

V gene TRBV20-1 combines with J gene TRBJ2-1; TRBD2 matches at 7 bases. The CDR3 extends over 12 amino acids. Trimming cost V 3 bases and J 10 bases; bases outside gene matches: 6. CDR1 and CDR2 from the germline V gene are DFQATT and SNEGSKA (reference sequence). CDR3 coding DNA: TGCAGTGCTAGGCGGCTAGCGGAAGAGCAGTTCTTC. Translation: CSARRLAEEQFF.

The chain combines TRBV29-1 with TRBJ2-7; 9 bases fit TRBD1. CDR1 and CDR2 from the germline V gene are SQVTM and ANQGSEA. Trimming took 2 bases from V and 1 from J; bases not matched to a gene: 6. The length of the CDR3 is 15 residues. The CDR3 is CSVEKTGTGSYEQYF. The CDR3 coding sequence is TGCAGCGTTGAAAAGACAGGGACAGGGTCCTACGAGCAGTACTTC.

This clonotype has only a few counts. This rearrangement joins TRBV20-1 to TRBJ2-7, with D possibly matching TRBD2 (5 bases). Germline V gives CDR1 DFQATT, CDR2 SNEGSKA (reference sequence). V lost 4 bases, J lost 3 bases, and 13 bases lay in between. The CDR3 is 13 residues long. The CDR3 DNA follows: TGCAGTGCTATAAGAGGACTTGACTACGAGCAGTACTTC. Translated: CSAIRGLDYEQYF.

The chain combines TRBV27 with TRBJ2-2; TRBD2 might be the D (7 bases). Per germline, CDR1 MNHEY and CDR2 SMNVEV (reference sequence). V was clipped by 5 bases and J by 6 bases, with 13 bases between them. The CDR3 consists of 14 residues. The CDR3 DNA reads as TGTGCCAGCAGTCGGGGGGCGAAGGCCGGGGAGCTGTTTTTT. Translated, it gives CASSRGAKAGELFF.

This clonotype was detected only a few times. The chain recombines TRBV3-1 with TRBJ2-1, with D perhaps TRBD2 (6 bases). V was shortened by 3 bases and J by 5 bases, with 14 bases between the two germline ends. The CDR3 is 15 residues long. Germline CDR1 is LGHDT and CDR2 is YNNKEL (reference sequence). Here the CDR3 DNA reads TGTGCCAGCAGCCAGCCAGGCGGGAACCACAATGAGCAGTTCTTC. Encoded protein: CASSQPGGNHNEQFF.

The CDR3 spells CSATSTNGQPQHF. For the CDR3, the DNA is TGCAGTGCCACATCTACCAACGGTCAGCCCCAGCATTTT. V usage is TRBV20-1 and J usage is TRBJ1-5; no definite D call. V was pared by 6 bases and J by 6 bases, with 15 bases between. The CDR3 loop spans 13 amino acids. The germline V gene has CDR1 DFQATT and CDR2 SNEGSKA (reference sequence).